The 5 T cell receptor beta chains in this list originate from one sample, sequenced in a study of T cell repertoires in cytomegalovirus infection. These receptors lack a known antigen. TCRdb called the reads again in MiXCR, with one record for every CDR3 protein. The sample lists fewer than 900,000 distinct CDR3 sequences, 25% to 30% occurring once. The material was cultured CD8+ T cells from PBMCs, obtained from culture after CMV antigen stimulation. The origin of the receptors is a human donor in good health (CMV status not recorded). Some clones in this sample may be carry-over from other donors' samples.

The genes are TRBV5-6 and TRBJ1-1, with D possibly being TRBD1 (5 bases). This CDR3 region has 16 residues. Germline loops: CDR1 SGHDT, CDR2 YYEEEE. V was pared by 0 bases and J by 5 bases, with 17 bases between. CDR3 DNA: TGTGCCAGCAGCTTGGAGTTTCAGGGTGGGGGGACTGAAGCTTTCTTT. It is translated as CASSLEFQGGGTEAFF.

CDR3: CASSQDPAGSPPYGYTF. As DNA, the CDR3 is TGCGCCAGCAGCCAAGATCCGGCAGGCAGCCCTCCTTATGGCTACACCTTC. The chain links TRBV4-1 to TRBJ1-2; unclear D gene. V dropped 0 bases and J dropped 5 bases, with 19 bases sitting between them. Germline assignment: CDR1 MGHRA and CDR2 YSYEKL. The CDR3 has 17 residues.

This clonotype was seen only a few times. The chain recombines TRBV6-1 with TRBJ1-1; 7 bases align to TRBD1. The CDR3 extends over 14 amino acids. Germline CDR1 and CDR2: MNHNS and SASEGT. The V gene end was trimmed by 5 bases and the J gene end by 5 bases; junction bases not matched to a gene: 8. Written as DNA, the CDR3 is TGTGCCAGCAGTTTACAGGGGATGAGGACTGAAGCTTTCTTT. Its translation is CASSLQGMRTEAFF.

The rearrangement uses TRBV27 and TRBJ1-5, with D tentatively TRBD1 (5 bases). The V end was cut by 6 bases, the J end by 7 bases, with 19 bases between. CDR1 and CDR2 from the germline V gene are MNHEY and SMNVEV (reference sequence). The CDR3 has 15 residues. The CDR3 region has the DNA TGTGCCAGCAGCTTAGGTCGGGACGGACGCCAGCCCCAGCATTTT. The encoded protein is CASSLGRDGRQPQHF.

The chain recombines TRBV20-1 with TRBJ1-2; D is perhaps TRBD1 (5 bases). From germline, CDR1 is DFQATT and CDR2 SNEGSKA (reference sequence). The CDR3 has 17 amino acids. Trimming pared 0 bases from V and 0 bases from J, leaving 17 bases between. CDR3 DNA: TGCAGTGCTAGAGATGGGGGACGGGGGAACTCTAACTATGGCTACACCTTC. Amino acid sequence: CSARDGGRGNSNYGYTF.